Following are 5 T cell receptor beta chains from one sample sequenced in a study of CD4+ T cells in melanoma. Profiling relied on immunoSEQ multiplex PCR, and the TCRdb table lists in-frame clones only, not all of them. The data contain 7,000 or so clones, about three fifths of them singletons. Source material: cells from a culture (not recorded whether cultured in vitro). The receptors stem from a human donor with melanoma.

The sample holds a few counts of this clone. The chain is built from TRBV19 and TRBJ2-5; 8 bases are shared with TRBD1. From germline, CDR1 is LNHDA and CDR2 SQIVND (reference sequence). This CDR3 is built from 14 residues. The J segment lost 4 bases and the V segment lost 3 bases, leaving 4 bases of the junction unmatched. CDR3 region: CASSMVRGRETQYF. DNA of the CDR3: TGTGCCAGTAGTATGGTCAGGGGGCGAGAGACCCAGTACTTC.

The V and J genes are TRBV27 and TRBJ2-5, with TRBD1 matching over 9 bases. V shed 3 bases and J 5 bases; nucleotides not matched to a gene: 13. Germline CDR1 reads MNHEY; CDR2 reads SMNVEV (reference sequence). This CDR3 spans 17 amino acids. The CDR3 region has the DNA TGTGCCAGCAGTTTTTCCCCTCCACAGGGGGCTTTGGAGACCCAGTACTTC. It yields the protein CASSFSPPQGALETQYF.

The CDR3 here is CSVEELGTGELFF. The CDR3 region has the DNA TGCAGCGTTGAAGAGCTTGGGACCGGGGAGCTGTTTTTT. The chain employs TRBV29-1 and TRBJ2-2; no clear D. Germline V gene data show CDR1 as SQVTM and CDR2 as ANQGSEA. V was cut by 0 bases and J by 5 bases, with 7 bases left in between. The CDR3 runs 13 residues.

The rearrangement uses TRBV10-3 and TRBJ2-7; TRBD1 is a possible D gene (6 bases). The CDR3 is 15 amino acids. Germline CDR1 ENHRY, CDR2 SYGVKD. The V end was cut by 1 base, the J end by 0 bases, with 10 bases between. CDR3 sequence (DNA): TGTGCCATCAGTGAGTTGGGGGCGAGCTCCTACGAGCAGTACTTC. Protein sequence: CAISELGASSYEQYF.

This clone was detected a few times. The genes are TRBV28 and TRBJ1-5; the D is unclear. Germline CDR1 reads MDHEN; CDR2 reads SYDVKM. This CDR3 has 14 amino acids. With 6 bases removed from V and 6 bases from J, the gap between germline ends came to 15 bases. CDR3 bases: TGTGCCAGCAGCCACGACGCCCAGATTCAGCCCCAGCATTTT. It yields the protein CASSHDAQIQPQHF. The full variable domain, with the rest looked up from reference TRBV28 and TRBJ1-5, is DVKVTQSSRYLVKRTGEKVFLECVQDMDHENMFWYRQDPGLGLRLIYFSYDVKMKEKGDIPEGYSVSREKKERFSLILESASTNQTSMYLCASSHDAQIQPQHFGDGTRLSIL.